A single sample is the source of the 31 T cell receptor beta chains below, sequenced in a study of early T cells in non-severe SARS-CoV-2 infection. TCRdb redid the calling of the 5' RACE reads with MiXCR, one entry per CDR3 protein. The repertoire consists of some 40,000 distinct CDR3 sequences, with roughly 3.9% occurring once and the leading ten covering roughly 10%. The sample comprised whole blood. These receptors came from an adult who was a healthcare worker with PCR-confirmed SARS-CoV-2 infection or an uninfected control (not recorded which).

This clonotype occurred a few times. This rearrangement joins TRBV21-1 to TRBJ2-7; the tabulated D call, TRBD1, remains unverified against the DNA. TRBV21-1 is a documented pseudogene. The CDR3 is made up of 19 amino acids. The CDR3, as DNA: TGTGCCAGCAGCCTCCGGGACAGGGGGAATTCGGTGTCCGGCTACGAGCAGTACTTC. Translated: CASSLRDRGNSVSGYEQYF.

This clonotype has a count of ten or more. The chain combines TRBV10-3 with TRBJ1-2; TRBD1 matches at 10 bases. V dropped 0 bases and J dropped 8; count of bases not matched to a gene: 12. There are 17 residues in the CDR3. Germline assignment: CDR1 ENHRY and CDR2 SYGVKD. CDR3 coding DNA: TGTGCCATCAGTGAGTCCCCAACAACCGGGACAGGGGACGGCTACACCTTC. Encoded protein: CAISESPTTGTGDGYTF.

This clonotype showed up many times. This chain links TRBV12-5 with TRBJ2-1; D may match TRBD1 or TRBD2 (5 bases each). This CDR3 is 14 amino acids long. Trimming pared 6 bases from V and 0 bases from J, leaving 9 bases between. Germline lookup yields CDR1 LGHNT and CDR2 FRNRAP. The CDR3: CASGGPSSYNEQFF. For the CDR3, the DNA is TGTGCTAGTGGGGGACCGAGCTCCTACAATGAGCAGTTCTTC.

This sequence joins TRBV7-3 and TRBJ2-1; 9 nucleotides line up with TRBD2. With V trimmed by 5 bases and J by 8 bases, 4 bases remained unmatched. Looked up from germline, CDR1 is SGHTA and CDR2 is FQGTGA. CDR3 length: 13 residues. The CDR3 DNA is TGTGCCAGCAGCATCATAGCGGGGGATGAGCAGTTCTTC. Translating gives CASSIIAGDEQFF.

This clonotype was seen at least ten times. The gene calls are TRBV15 and TRBJ2-3; 10 positions agree with TRBD2. V trimming: 0 bases; J trimming: 4 bases; junction bases outside the gene matches: 7. Germline values: CDR1 LNHNV, CDR2 YYDKDF (reference sequence). The length of the CDR3 is 17 residues. The DNA for the CDR3 is TGTGCCACCAGCAGAGAGTCTAGCGGGAGTAGCTCAGATACGCAGTATTTT. Protein product: CATSRESSGSSSDTQYF. The full variable domain, completed using reference TRBV15 and TRBJ2-3, is DAMVIQNPRYQVTQFGKPVTLSCSQTLNHNVMYWYQQKSSQAPKLLFHYYDKDFNNEADTPDNFQSRRPNTSFCFLDIRSPGLGDTAMYLCATSRESSGSSSDTQYFGPGTRLTVL.

The genes are TRBV7-9 and TRBJ2-4, with D possibly TRBD2 on 6 matching bases. Trimming took off 0 bases at V and 5 bases at J, with 8 bases between the two ends. Germline-derived CDR1 and CDR2 are SEHNR and FQNEAQ (reference sequence). The CDR3 loop spans 14 amino acids. Here the CDR3 reads CASSLAWGENIQYF. In DNA, the CDR3 is TGTGCCAGCAGCTTAGCGTGGGGGGAAAACATTCAGTACTTC. Full variable domain (missing parts from reference TRBV7-9 and TRBJ2-4): DTGVSQNPRHKITKRGQNVTFRCDPISEHNRLYWYRQTLGQGPEFLTYFQNEAQLEKSRLLSDRFSAERPKGSFSTLEIQRTEQGDSAMYLCASSLAWGENIQYFGAGTRLSVL.

This clonotype was seen repeatedly, ten times or more. The chain uses TRBV18 and TRBJ1-3, with no clear D. CDR3 length equals 17 residues. In germline, CDR1 is KGHSH, CDR2 LQKENI. Trimming took off 4 bases at V and 0 bases at J, with 16 bases between the two ends. This chain's CDR3 is CASSLSAPAVSGNTIYF. Here the CDR3 DNA reads TGTGCCAGCTCACTCTCCGCACCAGCGGTCTCTGGAAACACCATATATTTT.

The V gene is TRBV3-1, the J gene TRBJ2-6; D gene unclear. The ends were cut back, 4 bases at V and 4 bases at J, with 8 bases in the middle. This CDR3 has 14 residues. From germline, CDR1 is LGHDT and CDR2 YNNKEL (reference sequence). CDR3 loop: CASSPPSGANVLTF. The CDR3 nucleotides read TGTGCCAGCAGCCCGCCGTCAGGGGCCAACGTCCTGACTTTC.

As to this clonotype: With a much larger clone just one base away, this may be a read error. The chain employs TRBV7-9 and TRBJ2-5; weak D call: TRBD1 (6 bases). This CDR3 has 14 residues. Germline assignment: CDR1 SEHNR and CDR2 FQNEAQ (reference sequence). Written as DNA, the CDR3 is TGTGTCAGCAGCTTAGCAGGGGTTGGAGAGACCCAGTACTTC. It specifies CVSSLAGVGETQYF.

This clonotype was recorded many times. The V gene is TRBV5-4, the J gene TRBJ1-1; 7 bases are shared with TRBD1. Germline CDR1 reads SGHNT; CDR2 reads YYREEE (reference sequence). V was clipped by 0 bases and J by 11 bases; unmatched bases: 10. The CDR3 loop spans 14 amino acids. The CDR3, as DNA: TGTGCCAGCAGCTTGGGAACAGGGGAGGGGGACGCTTTCTTT. This sequence encodes CASSLGTGEGDAFF.

This clonotype was seen repeatedly, ten times or more. The V gene is TRBV7-9, the J gene TRBJ2-1, with D hard to call. Germline V gene sequence: CDR1 SEHNR, CDR2 FQNEAQ (reference sequence). The length of the CDR3 is 12 residues. Trimming left V 1 base short and J 5 bases short, with 3 bases between. This chain's CDR3 is CASSLDNNEQFF. The CDR3 region has the DNA TGTGCCAGCAGCTTAGACAACAATGAGCAGTTCTTC.

This clonotype was recorded a few times. V usage is TRBV7-2 and J usage is TRBJ2-2; perhaps TRBD1 as D (5 bases). The length of the CDR3 is 14 residues. Germline lookup yields CDR1 SGHTA and CDR2 FQGNSA. Deletions cut 1 base from V and 6 bases from J, with 9 bases between. The CDR3 coding sequence is TGTGCCAGCAGCTTAGGACAGTACCCCGGGGAGCTGTTTTTT. Translation: CASSLGQYPGELFF. Supplemented by reference TRBV7-2 and TRBJ2-2, the full variable domain reads GAGVSQSPSNKVTEKGKDVELRCDPISGHTALYWYRQSLGQGLEFLIYFQGNSAPDKSGLPSDRFSAERTGGSVSTLTIQRTQQEDSAVYLCASSLGQYPGELFFGEGSRLTVL.

In this sample, this clonotype turned up many times. The chain employs TRBV10-3 and TRBJ2-7, with D perhaps TRBD1 (6 bases). Germline lookup yields CDR1 ENHRY and CDR2 SYGVKD. V lost 7 bases and J lost 2, with 15 bases in between. The CDR3 extends over 14 amino acids. The DNA of the CDR3 is TGTGCCATCAAGGGTGGGACACCAACCTACGAGCAGTACTTC. Its translation: CAIKGGTPTYEQYF.

This clonotype occurred a few times. The CDR3 protein is CASSPGTTGANVLTF. CDR3 in DNA: TGTGCCAGCTCACCCGGGACTACTGGGGCCAACGTCCTGACTTTC. This chain connects TRBV18 to TRBJ2-6, with 7 bases that match TRBD2. The V gene end was trimmed by 3 bases and the J gene end by 2 bases; junction bases not matched to a gene: 1. From germline, CDR1 is KGHSH and CDR2 LQKENI. The CDR3 length is 15 residues.

This clonotype was recorded at least ten times. Here the CDR3 reads CSASLAGGNEQFF. CDR3 bases: TGCAGTGCTAGTCTAGCGGGAGGTAATGAGCAGTTCTTC. The chain employs TRBV20-1 and TRBJ2-1, with 11 bases aligning to TRBD2. J lost 7 bases, V lost 3 bases, and 2 bases had no gene match. The V gene's germline CDR1 is DFQATT and CDR2 SNEGSKA (reference sequence). The CDR3 extends over 13 amino acids.

This clonotype was detected ten times or more. This sequence joins TRBV10-3 and TRBJ1-1; D is uncertain. This CDR3 has 15 amino acids. The V gene's germline CDR1 is ENHRY and CDR2 SYGVKD. The germline V and J ends were trimmed by 0 bases and 3 bases, with 11 bases remaining between them. The CDR3 here is CAISESMEGYTEAFF. Written as DNA, the CDR3 is TGTGCCATCAGTGAGTCGATGGAGGGATACACTGAAGCTTTCTTT.

This clonotype was counted many times. The chain carries TRBV29-1 and TRBJ1-2; 7 nucleotides agree with TRBD1. This CDR3 contains 11 residues. Germline V gene sequence: CDR1 SQVTM, CDR2 ANQGSEA. With 4 bases clipped from V and 7 bases from J, the junction kept 3 bases outside the gene matches. CDR3 amino acids: CSVAQGGGYTF. In DNA, the CDR3 is TGCAGCGTTGCCCAGGGGGGTGGCTACACCTTC. Full variable domain (remainder filled in from reference TRBV29-1 and TRBJ1-2): SAVISQKPSRDICQRGTSLTIQCQVDSQVTMMFWYRQQPGQSLTLIATANQGSEATYESGFVIDKFPISRPNLTFSTLTVSNMSPEDSSIYLCSVAQGGGYTFGSGTRLTVV.

The rearrangement uses TRBV29-1 and TRBJ2-1; D ambiguous. The CDR3 has 10 amino acids. V lost 6 bases and J lost 9, with 9 bases in between. Germline V gene sequence: CDR1 SQVTM, CDR2 ANQGSEA. DNA of the CDR3: TGCAGCGTAGGATTGCTTGAGCAGTTCTTC. The encoded protein is CSVGLLEQFF.

This clonotype was detected many times. This chain connects TRBV4-2 to TRBJ2-1; D perhaps matches TRBD2 (7 bases). Trimming removed 8 bases from V and 4 bases from J, with 15 bases in between. This CDR3 contains 14 residues. Germline CDR1 and CDR2: LGHNA and YNFKEQ. The CDR3 protein is CASGERDIYNEQFF. The CDR3 DNA is TGTGCCAGCGGTGAGCGGGACATTTACAATGAGCAGTTCTTC.

This clonotype turned up a few times. The chain employs TRBV11-2 and TRBJ2-1; D perhaps matches TRBD2 (6 bases). Germline V gene sequence: CDR1 SGHAT, CDR2 FQNNGV. The length of the CDR3 is 13 residues. The ends were cut back, 6 bases at V and 10 bases at J, with 16 bases in the middle. CDR3 DNA: TGTGCCAGCAGAACGGGAGTTTTGGGGGAGCAGTTCTTC. Translation: CASRTGVLGEQFF.

This clonotype was detected ten times or more. This sequence joins TRBV3-1 and TRBJ2-3; 9 positions agree with TRBD2. Germline CDR1 and CDR2: LGHDT and YNNKEL (reference sequence). The V and J ends lost 2 bases and 4 bases, in that order; junction bases with no gene match: 7. This CDR3 spans 16 amino acids. The CDR3 nucleotides read TGTGCCAGCAGCCAATTTAGCGGGAGTGTAGCAGATACGCAGTATTTT. Its translation: CASSQFSGSVADTQYF.

This clonotype came up many times. The rearrangement uses TRBV24-1 and TRBJ1-3; the D is unclear. The CDR3 is 14 residues long. V was shortened by 4 bases and J by 1 base, with 7 bases between the two germline ends. The germline V gene has CDR1 KGHDR and CDR2 SFDVKD. The CDR3: CATSDGRSGNTIYF. CDR3 DNA sequence: TGTGCCACCAGTGACGGGAGGTCTGGAAACACCATATATTTT.

This clonotype appeared many times. V is TRBV30 and J is TRBJ1-1, with D perhaps TRBD1 (6 bases). V gave up 2 bases and J gave up 3 bases, with 13 bases separating them. Germline V gene sequence: CDR1 GTSNPN, CDR2 SVGIG (reference sequence). There are 14 residues in the CDR3. CDR3 sequence: CAWSRGRGYTEAFF. CDR3 bases: TGTGCCTGGAGTAGGGGGAGGGGGTACACTGAAGCTTTCTTT.

This clonotype showed up many times. This chain uses TRBV18 with TRBJ2-3, with D possibly called TRBD1 or TRBD2 (5 bases each). In germline, CDR1 is KGHSH, CDR2 LQKENI. CDR3 size: 14 residues. V was shortened by 6 bases and J by 4 bases, with 14 bases between the two germline ends. The CDR3 DNA reads as TGTGCCAGCTCCCTAGGGGACCTTTCAGATACGCAGTATTTT. Translated, it gives CASSLGDLSDTQYF.

Only a few counts were recorded for this clonotype. Relative to the germline gene, one junction end is altered; a read error may explain this. The V gene is TRBV24-1, the J gene TRBJ2-2; D is ambiguous. From germline, CDR1 is KGHDR and CDR2 SFDVKD. The CDR3 spans 15 residues. The CDR3 loop is CATSDFRLSPGELFF. The CDR3 DNA follows: TGTGCCACCAGCGATTTCAGGCTAAGTCCCGGGGAGCTGTTTTTT.

This clonotype showed up many times. V usage is TRBV29-1 and J usage is TRBJ1-1; no firm D call. Germline-derived CDR1 and CDR2 are SQVTM and ANQGSEA. The CDR3 runs to 12 residues. V was cut by 6 bases and J by 3 bases, with 11 bases left in between. In DNA, the CDR3 is TGCAGCGTCGTAGTTGACGACACTGAAGCTTTCTTT. The encoded protein is CSVVVDDTEAFF.

This clonotype was picked up many times. The chain couples TRBV7-6 to TRBJ2-1; no firm D call. The CDR3 extends over 15 amino acids. The V end was cut by 4 bases, the J end by 6 bases, with 16 bases between. Germline CDR1 is SGHVS and CDR2 is FNYEAQ. Here the CDR3 DNA reads TGTGCCAGCAGCTATGGCCTCGGATTGCTCAATGAGCAGTTCTTC. It translates to CASSYGLGLLNEQFF.

This clonotype was observed at least ten times. This chain connects TRBV19 to TRBJ2-1, with D possibly matching TRBD1 (5 bases). Germline assignment: CDR1 LNHDA and CDR2 SQIVND (reference sequence). The CDR3 runs 14 residues. Trimming cost V 5 bases and J 8 bases, with 16 bases left between them. DNA for the CDR3: TGTGCCAGTAGTCTCCGCAGGGCGATCGATGAGCAGTTCTTC. This sequence encodes CASSLRRAIDEQFF.

In its sample, this clonotype was seen a few times. The V gene is TRBV20-1, the J gene TRBJ2-1; weak D call: TRBD2 (5 bases). The V end lost 3 bases, the J end lost 8 bases, and 5 bases lay between the germline ends. This CDR3 is built from 10 residues. Germline V gene sequence: CDR1 DFQATT, CDR2 SNEGSKA (reference sequence). In nucleotides, the CDR3 is TGCAGTGCTAGGAGGGATGAGCAGTTCTTC. This sequence encodes CSARRDEQFF.

This clonotype was counted at least ten times. The chain is built from TRBV12-3 or TRBV12-4 and TRBJ1-5; no firm D call. V dropped 6 bases and J dropped 7 bases, with 7 bases sitting between them. This CDR3 has 11 residues. The CDR3 DNA sequence: TGTGCCAGCAGCGAGGGACAGCCCCAGCATTTT. Translating gives CASSEGQPQHF.

This clonotype was seen many times. The chain uses TRBV6-2 or TRBV6-3 and TRBJ1-3; possible D gene TRBD1, 6 bases. Trimming took 8 bases from V and 2 from J, leaving 13 bases between them. Germline CDR1 MNHEY, CDR2 SVGEGT. The CDR3 has 14 residues. The CDR3 DNA follows: TGTGCCAGCTCCGAGGGACAACCTGGAAACACCATATATTTT. As protein: CASSEGQPGNTIYF.